The clone carrying this T cell receptor beta chain was observed a handful of times. The antigen is unknown. V was trimmed by 3 bases and J by 6 bases, leaving 6 bases between them. CDR1 and CDR2 (germline): DFQATT, SNEGSKA (reference sequence). CDR3 length: 11 residues. The patients all showed relapse after autologous stem cell transplantation, while their brentuximab vedotin exposure varied. The method was immunoSEQ multiplex PCR; TCRdb's version includes in-frame clones alone and lacks a portion of them. The sample contains roughly 92,000 clones, 80% to 95% of which appear only once. The data stem from a study of PD-1 blockade in classical Hodgkin lymphoma. Study-wide points: Newly diagnosed patients reportedly trailed healthy donors in baseline TCR diversity. By C4D1, CD4+ diversity increased significantly, especially in complete responders.

The starting material was peripheral blood mononuclear cells (PBMCs), obtained at baseline. The chain links TRBV20-1 to TRBJ2-1; D not certain. This TCR derives from a human donor with classical Hodgkin lymphoma. CDR3 in amino acids: CSASRSNEQFF. DNA of the CDR3: TGCAGTGCTAGTAGGAGCAATGAGCAGTTCTTC.